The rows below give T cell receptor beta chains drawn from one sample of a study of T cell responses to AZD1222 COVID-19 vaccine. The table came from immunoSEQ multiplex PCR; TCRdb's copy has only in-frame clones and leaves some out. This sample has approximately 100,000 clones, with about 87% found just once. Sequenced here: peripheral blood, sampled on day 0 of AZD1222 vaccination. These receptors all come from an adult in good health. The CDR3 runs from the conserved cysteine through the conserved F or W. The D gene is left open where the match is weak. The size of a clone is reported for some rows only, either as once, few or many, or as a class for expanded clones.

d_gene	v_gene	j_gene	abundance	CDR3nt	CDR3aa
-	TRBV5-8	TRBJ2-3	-	TGTGCCAGCAGCCCTTACAGGGTTGGAGATACGCAGTATTTT	CASSPYRVGDTQYF
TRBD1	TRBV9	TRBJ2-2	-	TGTGCCAGCAGCGTAGCGACAGGGGGCGCCGCCGGGGAGCTGTTTTTT	CASSVATGGAAGELFF
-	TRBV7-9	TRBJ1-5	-	TGTGCCAGCAGCTCCTATACAGGGTTGGGCAATCAGCCCCAGCATTTT	CASSSYTGLGNQPQHF
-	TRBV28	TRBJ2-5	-	TGTGCCAGCAGTTTGCAGGGGTGGGCGAAAGAGACCCAGTACTTC	CASSLQGWAKETQYF
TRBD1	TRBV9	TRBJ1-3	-	TGTGCCAGCAGCCCGAATCTCAGGGGGGGCAGCCACTTCTCTGGAAACACCATATATTTT	CASSPNLRGGSHFSGNTIYF
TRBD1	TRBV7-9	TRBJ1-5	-	TGTGCCAGCAGCAAAACCGGGACAGATAGCAATCAGCCCCAGCATTTT	CASSKTGTDSNQPQHF
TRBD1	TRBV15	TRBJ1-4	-	TGTGCCACCAGCAGAGATAGCCCTGGACAGGGAGGTGAAAAACTGTTTTTT	CATSRDSPGQGGEKLFF
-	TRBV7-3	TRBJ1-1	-	TGTGCCAGCAGCTTAAATGGGGGCACTGAAGCTTTCTTT	CASSLNGGTEAFF
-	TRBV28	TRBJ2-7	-	TGTGCCAGCAGCTCCCCAAAAAGTCTGTTGGGCGAGCAGTACTTC	CASSSPKSLLGEQYF
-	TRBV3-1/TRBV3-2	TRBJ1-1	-	TGTGCCAGCAGCCGAATGGGACGGGGGTTCACTGAAGCTTTCTTT	CASSRMGRGFTEAFF
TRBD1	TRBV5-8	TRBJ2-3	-	TGTGCCAGCAGCTTTGGGACAGGGAGGCGAGATACGCAGTATTTT	CASSFGTGRRDTQYF
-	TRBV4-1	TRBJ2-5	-	TGCGCCAGCAGCCCCGGGACTCCATATCAAGAGACCCAGTACTTC	CASSPGTPYQETQYF
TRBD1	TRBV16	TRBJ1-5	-	TGTGCCAGCAGCCAATCAGACAGGGGTCAGCCCCAGCATTTT	CASSQSDRGQPQHF
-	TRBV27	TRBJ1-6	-	TGTGCCAGCAGCCTAGGACGGCCGAATTCACCCCTCCACTTT	CASSLGRPNSPLHF
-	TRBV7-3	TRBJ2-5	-	TGTGCCAGCAGCTTATTAGGCAGGGGGGAAGAGACCCAGTACTTC	CASSLLGRGEETQYF
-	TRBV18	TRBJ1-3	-	TGTGCCAGCTCACCAGGCACAAACTCTGGAAACACCATATATTTT	CASSPGTNSGNTIYF
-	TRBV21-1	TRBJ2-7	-	TGTGCCAGCAGCAAAGATTCTGCGGGAGGGCCGTACGAGCAGTACTTC	CASSKDSAGGPYEQYF
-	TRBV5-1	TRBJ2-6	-	TGCGCCAGCAGCTTGGCCTCTGGGGCCAACGTCCTGACTTTC	CASSLASGANVLTF
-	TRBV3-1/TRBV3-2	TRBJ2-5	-	TGTGCCAGCAGCCAAGATCTGTCCAATCAAGAGACCCAGTACTTC	CASSQDLSNQETQYF
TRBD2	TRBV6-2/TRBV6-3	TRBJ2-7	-	TGTGCCAGCAGTTACGGGACTAGCGGGAGGTCCTACGAGCAGTACTTC	CASSYGTSGRSYEQYF
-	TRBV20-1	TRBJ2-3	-	TGCAGTGCTAAAACGGGGGATACGCAGTATTTT	CSAKTGDTQYF
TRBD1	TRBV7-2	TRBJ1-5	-	TGTGCCAGCAGCCCCGACAGGGGGATGGGCAATCAGCCCCAGCATTTT	CASSPDRGMGNQPQHF
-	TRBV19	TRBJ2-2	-	TGTGCCAGTAGGATAAGAGGGGTTTGGAACACCGGGGAGCTGTTTTTT	CASRIRGVWNTGELFF
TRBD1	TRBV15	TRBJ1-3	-	TGTGCCACCAGCAGGGCGTCCGGGACAGGGGCTGGAAACACCATATATTTT	CATSRASGTGAGNTIYF
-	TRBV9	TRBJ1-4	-	TGTGCCAGCAGCCCCGGACCGGTTAATGAAAAACTGTTTTTT	CASSPGPVNEKLFF
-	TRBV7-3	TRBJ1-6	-	TGTGCCAGCAGCTCCTATCCTCAATCACCCCTCCACTTT	CASSSYPQSPLHF
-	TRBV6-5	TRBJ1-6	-	TGTGCCAGCAGTTCAGGACCGGCAAATTCACCCCTCCACTTT	CASSSGPANSPLHF
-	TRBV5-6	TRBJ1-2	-	TGTGCCAGCAGCTTAAGAGCATCCCAAGGGGTCTATGGCTACACCTTC	CASSLRASQGVYGYTF
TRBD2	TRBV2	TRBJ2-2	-	TGTGCCAGCAGGGATCCTAGCGGGAGAAGCCCCGGGGAGCTGTTTTTT	CASRDPSGRSPGELFF
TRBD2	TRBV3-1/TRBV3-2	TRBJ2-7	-	TGTGCCAGCAGCCAAGTCCTAGCGGGGCCCTACGAGCAGTACTTC	CASSQVLAGPYEQYF
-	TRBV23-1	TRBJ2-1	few	TGCGCCAGCAGTCAGTCGAAGGAGGGAGCCTTCTCCTACAATGAGCAGTTCTTC	CASSQSKEGAFSYNEQFF
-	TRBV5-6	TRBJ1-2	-	TGTGCCAGCAGCTCAAATGGAAGAGGGCACACCTTC	CASSSNGRGHTF
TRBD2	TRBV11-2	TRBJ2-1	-	TGTGCCAGCAGCTTCACTAGCGAGCTCCGGGGGAATGAGCAGTTCTTC	CASSFTSELRGNEQFF
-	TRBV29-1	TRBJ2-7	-	TGCAGCGTTGAGAACAGCTACGAGCAGTACTTC	CSVENSYEQYF
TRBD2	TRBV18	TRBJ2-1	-	TGTGCCAGCTCACCCTACCAGACGACTAGCGGCTACAATGAGCAGTTCTTC	CASSPYQTTSGYNEQFF
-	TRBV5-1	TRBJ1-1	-	TGCGCCAGCAGCTTGAGGTACCTGAACACTGAAGCTTTCTTT	CASSLRYLNTEAFF
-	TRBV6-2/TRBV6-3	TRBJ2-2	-	TGTGCCAGCAGTCTACTAGCCCAAGGAAGAGGGGCCGGGGAGCTGTTTTTT	CASSLLAQGRGAGELFF
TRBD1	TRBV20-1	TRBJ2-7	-	TGCAGTGCCAGTCACGGACAGGTCTACGAGCAGTACTTC	CSASHGQVYEQYF
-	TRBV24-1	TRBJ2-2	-	TGTGCCACCAGTTCCCTTAAACCGGGCACCGGGGAGCTGTTTTTT	CATSSLKPGTGELFF
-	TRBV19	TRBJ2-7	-	TGTGCCAGTAGTAGGGAAAGGGGAGACGAGCAGTACTTC	CASSRERGDEQYF
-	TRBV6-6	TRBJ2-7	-	TGTGCCAGCAGGGATCTTGAGCAGTACTTC	CASRDLEQYF
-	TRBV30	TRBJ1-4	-	TGTGCCTGGAGTGCAGGGAGGGTATATGAAAAACTGTTTTTT	CAWSAGRVYEKLFF
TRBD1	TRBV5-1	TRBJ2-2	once	TGCCCCCCCAACGACCCTAAGGACAGGGGGTCGAACACCGGGGAGCTGTTTTTT	CPPNDPKDRGSNTGELFF
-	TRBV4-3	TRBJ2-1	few	TGCGCCAGCAGCCAAGATAACGGACTACTAGGGGGGAATGAGCAGTTCTTC	CASSQDNGLLGGNEQFF
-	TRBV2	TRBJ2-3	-	TGTGCCAGCAGCCCCCTGGATACGCAGTATTTT	CASSPLDTQYF
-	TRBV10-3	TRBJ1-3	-	TGTGCCATCTTAGGCAGGCTTGGGGACACCATATATTTT	CAILGRLGDTIYF
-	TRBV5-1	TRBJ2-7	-	TGCGCCAGCAGCGGAACTAGGCTGGTTGGAGAGCAGTACTTC	CASSGTRLVGEQYF
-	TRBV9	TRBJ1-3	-	TGTGCCAGCAGCGTTTCCGACAGGACTCAAGGAAACACCATATATTTT	CASSVSDRTQGNTIYF
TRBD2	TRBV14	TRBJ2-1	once	TGTGCCAGCAGCTATAGGACTAGCCACAATGAGCAGTTCTTC	CASSYRTSHNEQFF
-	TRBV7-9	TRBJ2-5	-	TGTGCCAGCAGCTTATATGTCAGGGGAGGAGAGACCCAGTACTTC	CASSLYVRGGETQYF
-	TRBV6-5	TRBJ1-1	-	TGTGCCAGCAGTTACCTGGGGGGAGACGCTGAAGCTTTCTTT	CASSYLGGDAEAFF